These 7 T cell receptor beta chains originate from one sample sequenced in a study of T cell repertoires in cytomegalovirus infection. These receptors' targets are unknown. TCRdb reprocessed the reads with MiXCR, giving one entry per CDR3 protein. The sample carries more than 75,000 distinct CDR3 sequences, about 29% recorded once. Sequenced material: CD8+ T cells from cultured PBMCs, taken from culture after CMV antigen stimulation. The receptors come from a human donor in good health (CMV status not recorded). Some clones in this sample may be carry-over from other donors' samples.

J is TRBJ1-5 and V is TRBV7-8; no reliable D call. Germline V gene lookup returns CDR1 SGHVS and CDR2 FQNEAQ. Trimming took off 0 bases at V and 5 bases at J, with 11 bases between the two ends. The CDR3 has 15 residues. Here the CDR3 DNA reads TGTGCCAGCAGCTTAGCAGGGTTGACCGATCAGCCCCAGCATTTT. Protein sequence: CASSLAGLTDQPQHF.

The sample holds many counts of this clonotype. V and J are TRBV7-6 and TRBJ2-3, with 12 positions matching TRBD2. This CDR3 has 19 residues. Germline CDR1 is SGHVS and CDR2 is FNYEAQ. V lost 5 bases, J lost 3 bases, and 15 bases stayed unmatched. The CDR3 here is CASSVPTSGGSRRTDTQYF. The DNA for the CDR3 is TGTGCCAGCAGCGTGCCTACTAGCGGGGGGTCCCGGAGGACAGATACGCAGTATTTT.

This clonotype was seen a few times. This rearrangement joins TRBV7-2 to TRBJ2-3; 8 nucleotides line up with TRBD2. The germline V gene encodes CDR1 SGHTA and CDR2 FQGNSA. CDR3 length: 16 amino acids. V shed 2 bases, J shed 5 bases, and the junction held 9 bases outside the gene matches. CDR3 sequence reads: CASSLLAGTRLDTQYF. CDR3 nucleotide sequence: TGTGCCAGCAGCTTATTAGCGGGGACCAGGTTAGATACGCAGTATTTT.

This clonotype was detected a few times. This chain joins TRBV20-1 and TRBJ1-2; the D gene is possibly TRBD1 (5 bases). Germline CDR1 reads DFQATT; CDR2 reads SNEGSKA (reference sequence). This CDR3 is 16 amino acids long. Trimming pared 5 bases from V and 3 bases from J, leaving 22 bases between. CDR3 amino acids: CSAQGPILRRYYGYTF. The CDR3 coding sequence is TGCAGTGCTCAGGGTCCTATCCTCCGGCGCTACTATGGCTACACCTTC.

In its sample, this clonotype was seen a few times. A read error may be the cause here, since a much bigger clone is one base away. The V call is TRBV7-3, the J call TRBJ2-4, with D hard to call. Germline values: CDR1 SGHTA, CDR2 FQGTGA. The V end was cut by 5 bases, the J end by 2 bases, with 7 bases between. This CDR3 is built from 13 residues. The CDR3 here is CASSADSKNIQYF. For the CDR3, the DNA is TGTGCCAGCAGCGCTGATTCCAAAAACATTCAGTACTTC. Supplemented by reference TRBV7-3 and TRBJ2-4, the full variable domain reads GAGVSQTPSNKVTEKGKYVELRCDPISGHTALYWYRQSLGQGPEFLIYFQGTGAADDSGLPNDRFFAVRPEGSVSTLKIQRTERGDSAVYLCASSADSKNIQYFGAGTRLSVL.

The chain combines TRBV13 with TRBJ1-1; D remains unclear. In germline, CDR1 is PRHDT, CDR2 FYEKMQ (reference sequence). The CDR3 is 13 residues long. V lost 0 bases and J 7 bases, leaving 9 bases between the germline ends. The CDR3 DNA reads TGTGCCAGCAGCTTAGGCAGAACGGTTGAAGCTTTCTTT. This codes for CASSLGRTVEAFF.

A few counts support this clonotype. V and J are TRBV15 and TRBJ1-5; the D is unclear. The CDR3 spans 15 residues. The ends were cut back, 0 bases at V and 0 bases at J, with 6 bases in the middle. Germline V gives CDR1 LNHNV, CDR2 YYDKDF (reference sequence). The CDR3 here is CATSRDRLSNQPQHF. The CDR3 coding sequence is TGTGCCACCAGCAGAGATAGGCTTAGCAATCAGCCCCAGCATTTT. The full variable domain, its missing parts supplied by reference TRBV15 and TRBJ1-5, is DAMVIQNPRYQVTQFGKPVTLSCSQTLNHNVMYWYQQKSSQAPKLLFHYYDKDFNNEADTPDNFQSRRPNTSFCFLDIRSPGLGDTAMYLCATSRDRLSNQPQHFGDGTRLSIL.